Sequencing of this T cell receptor beta chain was carried out in a study of OX40 agonist ivuxolimab in advanced cancers. Study details: Every 2 weeks, patients got intravenous ivuxolimab at one of six dose levels (0.01-10 mg/kg). The study enrolled dose-escalation patients with hepatocellular carcinoma, melanoma, renal cell or head and neck cancer.

Only a few counts were recorded for this clone. The study sampled blood at baseline, cycle 4 day 1, and cycle 7 day 1. Here immunoSEQ multiplex PCR was the method, and the copy in TCRdb shows in-frame clones only, minus some. This table holds about 95,000 clones, roughly 87% found once. Sequencing used CD4+ or CD8+ T cells sorted from blood, obtained in a trial of the OX40 agonist ivuxolimab. This clonotype was obtained from an adult with an advanced solid tumor such as melanoma, head and neck, liver or kidney cancer.

This CDR3 reads CASSEAGFYGYTF. CDR3 DNA: TGTGCCAGCAGTGAAGCCGGGTTCTATGGCTACACCTTC. The chain combines TRBV6-1 with TRBJ1-2; D ambiguous. The CDR3 is 13 residues long. The germline gives CDR1 MNHNS, CDR2 SASEGT. The ends were cut back, 0 bases at V and 4 bases at J, with 6 bases in the middle.